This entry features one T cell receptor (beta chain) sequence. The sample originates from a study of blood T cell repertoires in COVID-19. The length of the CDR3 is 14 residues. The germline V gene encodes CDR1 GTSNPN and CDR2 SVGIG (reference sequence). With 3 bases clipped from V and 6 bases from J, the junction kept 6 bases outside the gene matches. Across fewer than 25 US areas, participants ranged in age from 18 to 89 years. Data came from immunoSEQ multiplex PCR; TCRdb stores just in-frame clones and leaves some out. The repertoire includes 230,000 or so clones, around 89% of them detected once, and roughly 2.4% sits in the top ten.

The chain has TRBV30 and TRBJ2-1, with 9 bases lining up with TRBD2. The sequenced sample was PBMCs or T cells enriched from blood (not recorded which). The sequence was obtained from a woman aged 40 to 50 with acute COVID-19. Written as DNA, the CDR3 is TGTGCCTGGAGGTCACCGGGACTAGCCAATGAGCAGTTCTTC. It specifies CAWRSPGLANEQFF. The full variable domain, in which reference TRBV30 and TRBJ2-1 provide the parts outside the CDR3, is SQTIHQWPATLVQPVGSPLSLECTVEGTSNPNLYWYRQAAGRGLQLLFYSVGIGQISSEVPQNLSASRPQDRQFILSSKKLLLSDSGFYLCAWRSPGLANEQFFGPGTRLTVL.